These T cell receptor beta chains were read from a single sample in a study of blood T cell repertoires in COVID-19. Sequencing used immunoSEQ multiplex PCR; TCRdb keeps in-frame clones, though not all of them. There are around 140,000 clones in the sample; approximately 84% occur only once, and over 35% lies in the top ten. The sample consisted of peripheral blood. Receptors originate from a human donor in a cohort sampled during active COVID-19. Both conserved end residues are part of each CDR3. A D gene is named only where the DNA matches it firmly. Clone size is given for some rows only: seen once, a few or many times, or a class if the clone is expanded.

>NA|TRBJ2-3|TRBV15|16|NA
TGTGCCACCAGCAGATCGGGACAGCCGGGGGCAGATACGCAGTATTTT
CATSRSGQPGADTQYF
>once|TRBJ2-2|TRBV7-3|16|TRBD2
TGTGCCAGCAGCTTAAGGGCGGGAGGTACCACCGGGGAGCTGTTTTTT
CASSLRAGGTTGELFF
>NA|TRBJ2-1|TRBV19|14|TRBD2
TGTGCCAGTAGTAAACGCGGGGGTTCGAATGAGCAGTTCTTC
CASSKRGGSNEQFF
>few|TRBJ2-7|TRBV5-1|15|NA
TGCGCCAGCAGCTTGGCCGGAGGTATCGCCTACGAGCAGTACTTC
CASSLAGGIAYEQYF
>NA|TRBJ2-3|TRBV5-6|13|NA
TGTGCCAGCAGCTTGCGAGCTAGAGATACGCAGTATTTT
CASSLRARDTQYF
>NA|TRBJ2-2|TRBV2|14|TRBD1
TGTGCCAGTTCACAGGGGCCAGTTTACGGGGAGCTGTTTTTT
CASSQGPVYGELFF
>NA|TRBJ2-7|TRBV12-3/TRBV12-4|11|NA
TGTGCCAGCACCAGGGGTTACGAGCAGTACTTC
CASTRGYEQYF
>NA|TRBJ1-2|TRBV6-5|14|NA
TGTGCCAGCAGTTCACAATATACAGGGTATGGCTACACCTTC
CASSSQYTGYGYTF
>once|TRBJ2-1|TRBV6-2/TRBV6-3|13|TRBD2
TGTGCCAGCAGTTACAGGACTAGCCGGAAGCAGTTCTTC
CASSYRTSRKQFF
>NA|TRBJ1-2|TRBV15|13|NA
TGTGCCACCAGCAGAGATCCGCGGTCAGTATTCCACTTC
CATSRDPRSVFHF
>NA|TRBJ2-7|TRBV4-3|17|TRBD2
TGCGCCAGCAGCCAATACACACACAGCGGGGGTGGGGACGAGCAGTACTTC
CASSQYTHSGGGDEQYF
>NA|TRBJ2-3|TRBV9|15|NA
TGTGCCAGCAGCGTAACGACTTTTCCCACAGATACGCAGTATTTT
CASSVTTFPTDTQYF
>NA|TRBJ1-4|TRBV5-6|16|NA
TGTGCCAGCAGCTCACCCATGGGGGGAACTAATGAAAAACTGTTTTTT
CASSSPMGGTNEKLFF
>NA|TRBJ1-1|TRBV5-5|14|NA
TGTGCCAGCAGCTTGGACTCAGGAACGCCTCGGGCTTTCTTT
CASSLDSGTPRAFF
>NA|TRBJ1-1|TRBV5-5|14|TRBD1
TGTGCCAGCAGCTCCGAACTCCAGGGGGCAAGGGCTTTCTTT
CASSSELQGARAFF
>NA|TRBJ2-3|TRBV9|15|NA
TGTGCCAGCAGCGTAGGCCAGATCTCCACAGATACGCAGTATTTT
CASSVGQISTDTQYF
>NA|TRBJ2-5|TRBV11-3|15|TRBD2
TGTGCCAGCAGCCCGGGGGGTGGGGGGCAAGAGACCCAGTACTTC
CASSPGGGGQETQYF
>NA|TRBJ2-1|TRBV5-1|17|TRBD2
TGCGCCAGCAGCTTTGGGTTGGAGCGGGGGAAGTACAATGAGCAGTTCTTC
CASSFGLERGKYNEQFF
>NA|TRBJ2-1|TRBV5-6|17|TRBD1
TGTGCCAGCAGCCCTCTCCAGGACAGGGGGAGCTACAATGAGCAGTTCTTC
CASSPLQDRGSYNEQFF
>once|TRBJ2-1|TRBV27|18|TRBD1
TGTGCCAGCAGTTTAATGGCCGGACAGGGGCTTAACTACAATGAGCAGTTCTTC
CASSLMAGQGLNYNEQFF
>NA|TRBJ1-6|TRBV2|14|NA
TGTGCCAGCAGTCCTCGGGATTTGTCTTCACCCCTCCACTTT
CASSPRDLSSPLHF
>NA|TRBJ2-3|TRBV3-1/TRBV3-2|15|TRBD1
TGTGCCAGCAGCCCCACAGACAGGGGGACAGATACGCAGTATTTT
CASSPTDRGTDTQYF
>NA|TRBJ1-6|TRBV7-9|15|NA
TGTGCCAGCAGCCCTTCGGTGAACTATAATTCACCCCTCCACTTT
CASSPSVNYNSPLHF
>few|TRBJ2-2|TRBV7-2|15|TRBD1
TGTGCCAGCAGCAGGGACAGGGGAGCGACCGGGGAGCTGTTTTTT
CASSRDRGATGELFF
>NA|TRBJ1-1|TRBV11-3|15|NA
TGTGCCAGCAGCCCCGGACAGTCCATGAACACTGAAGCTTTCTTT
CASSPGQSMNTEAFF
>NA|TRBJ2-3|TRBV29-1|10|NA
TGCAGCATGTACACAGATACGCAGTATTTT
CSMYTDTQYF
>NA|TRBJ2-3|TRBV10-1|16|NA
TGCGCCAGCACTCCCCTTTTGCAAACACACACAGATACGCAGTATTTT
CASTPLLQTHTDTQYF
>NA|TRBJ2-1|TRBV24-1|16|TRBD1
TGTGCCACCAGCTTAACAGGGGGCTTAAACTCTAATGAGCAGTTCTTC
CATSLTGGLNSNEQFF
>NA|TRBJ1-2|TRBV7-2|13|TRBD1
TGTGCCAGCAGCCCGGGACAGATCTATGGCTACACCTTC
CASSPGQIYGYTF
>once|TRBJ2-5|TRBV5-1|13|TRBD1
TGCGCCAGCTCCGGACAGGAACAAGAGACCCAGTACTTC
CASSGQEQETQYF
>once|TRBJ1-2|TRBV12-3/TRBV12-4|13|NA
TGTGCCAGCAGTTTGGTCAGGGGCTATGGCTACACCTTC
CASSLVRGYGYTF
>NA|TRBJ2-2|TRBV7-2|15|NA
TGTGCCAGCAGCCATTCTAGTACGAACACCGGGGAGCTGTTTTTT
CASSHSSTNTGELFF
>NA|TRBJ2-1|TRBV11-3|13|NA
TGTGCCAGCAGCCCCCTCTTCGGGTACGAGCAGTTCTTC
CASSPLFGYEQFF